The 19 T cell receptor beta chains presented below share a single source sample, sequenced in a study of long-term antiretroviral therapy in people with HIV. Sequencing relied on immunoSEQ assay v3.0, run at survey level. This table comes from immunoSEQ multiplex PCR, and its TCRdb copy is limited to in-frame clones, with some not included. The sample lists about 39,000 clones, approximately 87% seen once, with about 4% in the top ten. The starting material was unsorted PBMCs, obtained 1.2 years after starting antiretroviral therapy. The receptors shown here come from a woman aged 45-65 years with HIV.

V usage is TRBV5-1 and J usage is TRBJ2-2; no clear D. From germline, CDR1 is SGHRS and CDR2 YFSETQ. The CDR3 loop spans 13 amino acids. Trimming left V 1 base short and J 7 bases short, with 8 bases between. CDR3 sequence: CASSLIPVGELFF. CDR3 nucleotides: TGCGCCAGCAGCTTGATTCCGGTCGGGGAGCTGTTTTTT.

The gene calls are TRBV7-3 and TRBJ1-2; the D gene is possibly TRBD1 (6 bases). CDR1 and CDR2 (germline): SGHTA, FQGTGA. Trimming took off 8 bases at V and 6 bases at J, with 10 bases between the two ends. CDR3 length equals 11 residues. CDR3 sequence (DNA): TGTGCCAGCTCCCAGGGGAATGGCTACACCTTC. Translating it yields CASSQGNGYTF.

The chain carries TRBV10-3 and TRBJ1-4; no firm D call. Germline V lookup: CDR1 ENHRY, CDR2 SYGVKD. Trimming stripped 11 bases from V and 6 bases from J, with 13 bases between. The CDR3 sequence is 12 residues long. The CDR3 sequence is CAPRRKDEKLFF. As DNA, the CDR3 is TGTGCCCCAAGGAGAAAAGATGAAAAACTGTTTTTT.

This sequence joins TRBV19 and TRBJ1-2; TRBD1 matches at 8 bases. Trimming took 2 bases from V and 7 from J; bases not matched to a gene: 9. The CDR3 runs 15 residues. The V gene's germline CDR1 is LNHDA and CDR2 SQIVND (reference sequence). CDR3 sequence (DNA): TGTGCCAGTAGTATAAGACAGGGGAGGTTTCTTGGCTACACCTTC. Translation: CASSIRQGRFLGYTF.

The chain couples TRBV2 to TRBJ1-1; D remains ambiguous. V shed 4 bases and J shed 1 base, with 13 bases lying between them. Germline V CDR1 and CDR2: SNHLY, FYNNEI. The CDR3 extends over 15 amino acids. The CDR3 DNA reads as TGTGCCAGCAGTGGGACGGGGAACCGGAACACTGAAGCTTTCTTT. Encoded protein: CASSGTGNRNTEAFF.

The CDR3 coding sequence is TGCGCCAGCAGCCAAAGGTCATTAGCGTACCAAGAGACCCAGTACTTC. This sequence encodes CASSQRSLAYQETQYF. J is TRBJ2-5 and V is TRBV4-1; the D gene is possibly TRBD2 (5 bases). Germline V CDR1 and CDR2: MGHRA, YSYEKL. Deletions cut 2 bases from V and 0 bases from J, with 13 bases between. This CDR3 comprises 16 residues.

The chain uses TRBV10-3 and TRBJ2-5; D could derive from TRBD1 or TRBD2 (6 bases each). There are 13 residues in the CDR3. Germline CDR1 is ENHRY and CDR2 is SYGVKD. Trimming cost V 4 bases and J 5 bases, with 11 bases left between them. The CDR3 loop reads CAISARGRETQYF. The DNA for the CDR3 is TGTGCCATCAGTGCACGGGGGCGGGAGACCCAGTACTTC.

V and J are TRBV29-1 and TRBJ1-1; a possible D gene is TRBD1 (6 bases). The CDR3 sequence is 13 residues long. Trimming left V 2 bases short and J 5 bases short, with 12 bases between. Per the germline V gene, CDR1 is SQVTM and CDR2 is ANQGSEA. CDR3 amino acids: CSVEKRQGTEAFF. The CDR3 DNA sequence: TGCAGCGTTGAAAAGCGGCAGGGGACTGAAGCTTTCTTT.

This chain connects TRBV10-3 to TRBJ2-5; TRBD2 matches 7 bases. This CDR3 contains 14 residues. Trimming at V came to 4 bases and at J to 5 bases, leaving 7 bases not matched to a gene. Germline CDR1 and CDR2: ENHRY and SYGVKD. The CDR3 DNA follows: TGTGCCATCAGTGCTGCCAGGGAGGGGGAGACCCAGTACTTC. It yields the protein CAISAAREGETQYF.

This chain joins TRBV5-1 and TRBJ1-1; D uncertain. The V gene lost 0 bases and the J gene lost 3 bases, with 6 bases spanning the gap. This CDR3 region has 13 residues. From germline, CDR1 is SGHRS and CDR2 YFSETQ. In nucleotides, the CDR3 is TGCGCCAGCAGCTTGGAGCGGGACACTGAAGCTTTCTTT. Its translation is CASSLERDTEAFF.

The chain links TRBV6-6 to TRBJ2-7; 12 bases are a match to TRBD1. From germline, CDR1 is MNHNY and CDR2 SVGAGI (reference sequence). J lost 0 bases, V lost 5 bases, and 5 bases had no gene match. The CDR3 runs to 16 residues. In nucleotides, the CDR3 is TGTGCCAGCAGTGGGACAGGGGGCAGGAGCTCCTACGAGCAGTACTTC. It specifies CASSGTGGRSSYEQYF.

The chain has TRBV30 and TRBJ1-2; 8 nucleotides line up with TRBD1. The junction had 8 bases not matched to a gene; V was cut back by 4 bases and J by 7 bases. CDR3 length: 13 amino acids. The germline V gene encodes CDR1 GTSNPN and CDR2 SVGIG (reference sequence). The CDR3 DNA reads TGTGCCTGGAAAGGTGCAGGGACAGGTGGCTACACCTTC. It yields the protein CAWKGAGTGGYTF.

The chain has TRBV4-1 and TRBJ1-4, with D tentatively TRBD1 (6 bases). Trimming removed 1 base from V and 7 bases from J, with 13 bases in between. The CDR3 totals 15 residues. Germline lookup yields CDR1 MGHRA and CDR2 YSYEKL. Written as DNA, the CDR3 is TGCGCCAGCAGCCAAGGAGGGGGAACAGGTGAAAAACTGTTTTTT. Protein sequence: CASSQGGGTGEKLFF.

This clone appeared a single time. Germline is not matched at one junction end, which may reflect a read error. The chain combines TRBV20-1 with TRBJ1-1; D uncertain. Germline V lookup: CDR1 DFQATT, CDR2 SNEGSKA (reference sequence). CDR3 length equals 8 residues. CDR3 region: CSAPPSAF. CDR3 nucleotides: TGCAGTGCTCCCCCTTCTGCCTTT.

The rearrangement links TRBV2 to TRBJ2-6, with TRBD2 identical over 10 bases. After removal of 7 bases from V and 2 bases from J, the junction contained 8 bases not matched to a gene. CDR1 SNHLY and CDR2 FYNNEI come from the germline V gene. The CDR3 length is 17 residues. The CDR3 loop is CASTRGLAVPGANVLTF. The CDR3 bases are TGTGCCAGCACCCGTGGACTAGCGGTTCCTGGGGCCAACGTCCTGACTTTC.

Comment on this clone: The DNA is left out, because the CDR3 cannot be placed on it with certainty; the CDR3 is given as TCRdb lists it. J is TRBJ1-5 and V is TRBV21-1. TRBV21-1 represents a pseudogene. The CDR3 length is 23 residues, termini included. CDR3 loop: CASSKGGLISPSILVMGLRAQHF.

The chain has TRBV27 and TRBJ1-5; 7 bases are shared with TRBD1. J gave up 7 bases and V 4 bases, and 4 bases lay outside the gene matches. Germline CDR1 is MNHEY and CDR2 is SMNVEV (reference sequence). The CDR3 contains 13 residues. Here the CDR3 reads CASSWTGGQPQHF. DNA of the CDR3: TGTGCCAGCAGTTGGACAGGAGGCCAGCCCCAGCATTTT.

The genes are TRBV7-9 and TRBJ1-1; D not certain. The germline CDR1 and CDR2 sequences are SEHNR and FQNEAQ (reference sequence). V was cut by 5 bases and J by 5 bases, with 12 bases left in between. The CDR3 consists of 13 residues. The CDR3 here is CASSPSRTTEAFF. CDR3 coding DNA: TGTGCCAGCAGCCCATCGAGGACGACTGAAGCTTTCTTT. Looking up the rest from reference TRBV7-9 and TRBJ1-1 gives the full variable domain: DTGVSQNPRHKITKRGQNVTFRCDPISEHNRLYWYRQTLGQGPEFLTYFQNEAQLEKSRLLSDRFSAERPKGSFSTLEIQRTEQGDSAMYLCASSPSRTTEAFFGQGTRLTVV.

The chain combines TRBV6-1 with TRBJ2-5; D is possibly TRBD2 (7 bases). Germline assignment: CDR1 MNHNS and CDR2 SASEGT. The ends were cut back, 7 bases at V and 4 bases at J, with 10 bases in the middle. The CDR3 runs 12 residues. In DNA form, the CDR3 reads TGTGCCAGCACAAGGGGGGGAGAGACCCAGTACTTC. Translated, it gives CASTRGGETQYF.